Presented here are 23 T cell receptor beta chains from one specimen sequenced in a study of T cells in Graves' hyperthyroidism and ophthalmopathy. TCR beta CDR3 regions were amplified from RNA. HTBI primers were employed in a first-round RT-PCR of the TCR CDR3. In TCRdb, the multiplex PCR reads were re-called with MiXCR into one record per CDR3 protein. The repertoire holds about 380,000 distinct CDR3 sequences, with more than 14% as singletons. The sample taken for sequencing was blood. The receptors shown here come from a young woman with Graves' ophthalmopathy.

This clonotype was seen repeatedly, ten times or more. The rearrangement links TRBV6-1 to TRBJ2-2; TRBD2 aligns across 11 bases. The CDR3 loop spans 16 amino acids. Germline CDR1 and CDR2: MNHNS and SASEGT. The trim removed 5 bases at V and 1 base at J, leaving 3 bases unmatched. This CDR3 reads CASSFGLAGNTGELFF. DNA for the CDR3: TGTGCCAGCAGTTTCGGACTAGCGGGGAACACCGGGGAGCTGTTTTTT.

Comments on this clonotype: It may be a read error: a sequence one base away is much more abundant. The chain links TRBV2 to TRBJ2-3, with D possibly matching TRBD2 (6 bases). The CDR3 is made up of 14 amino acids. Looked up from germline, CDR1 is SNHLY and CDR2 is FYNNEI. In DNA form, the CDR3 reads TGTGCCTGCAGTGGAGGGGTGATCACAGATACGCAGTATTTT. Translating gives CACSGGVITDTQYF.

This clonotype has at least ten counts. This chain uses TRBV11-3 with TRBJ2-1, with TRBD2 as a possible D gene (5 bases). This CDR3 region has 11 residues. Trimming removed 5 bases from V and 6 bases from J, with 5 bases in between. CDR1 is SGHNT, CDR2 YENEEA, per germline. The CDR3 protein is CASSGSNEQFF. The CDR3 region has the DNA TGTGCCAGCAGCGGGAGCAATGAGCAGTTCTTC.

This clonotype came up many times. The chain couples TRBV7-2 to TRBJ2-3; D remains unclear. The CDR3 covers 14 residues. The ends were cut back, 5 bases at V and 2 bases at J, with 11 bases in the middle. CDR1 SGHTA and CDR2 FQGNSA come from the germline V gene. The CDR3 sequence: CASSQTTYTDTQYF. CDR3 coding DNA: TGTGCCAGCAGCCAAACCACCTACACAGATACGCAGTATTTT.

The CDR3 region has the DNA TGTGCCAGCAGCTCGACAGGCCTTGTAGAGCAGTACTTC. Translation gives CASSSTGLVEQYF. The chain recombines TRBV5-6 with TRBJ2-7; D is perhaps TRBD1 (6 bases). The germline V gene encodes CDR1 SGHDT and CDR2 YYEEEE. The V and J ends lost 3 bases and 7 bases respectively, with 14 bases between them. This CDR3 comprises 13 residues.

This sequence joins TRBV3-1 and TRBJ1-1; D perhaps matches TRBD1 (5 bases). In germline, CDR1 is LGHDT, CDR2 YNNKEL (reference sequence). The CDR3 runs 13 residues. Trimming removed 7 bases from V and 1 base from J, with 10 bases in between. CDR3 residues: CASIGAGNTEAFF. CDR3 nucleotide sequence: TGTGCCAGCATAGGGGCCGGGAACACTGAAGCTTTCTTT.

The V call is TRBV24-1, the J call TRBJ2-1; D perhaps matches TRBD1 (5 bases). V was trimmed by 4 bases and J by 9 bases, leaving 9 bases between them. Germline values: CDR1 KGHDR, CDR2 SFDVKD. The CDR3 extends over 12 amino acids. The CDR3 protein is CATSDFQGEQFF. The CDR3 DNA reads as TGTGCCACCAGTGACTTTCAGGGTGAGCAGTTCTTC.

This clonotype has at least ten counts. The chain carries TRBV2 and TRBJ1-1; D gene ambiguous. V lost 4 bases, J lost 7 bases, and 7 bases lay in between. Per the germline V gene, CDR1 is SNHLY and CDR2 is FYNNEI. The CDR3 runs to 11 residues. CDR3 protein: CASSASDEAFF. DNA for the CDR3: TGTGCCAGCAGTGCTTCAGATGAAGCTTTCTTT.

This clonotype was seen at least ten times. This chain connects TRBV13 to TRBJ2-7, with D possibly being TRBD2 (6 bases). This CDR3 has 13 residues. V was trimmed by 5 bases and J by 3 bases, leaving 11 bases between them. The germline CDR1 and CDR2 sequences are PRHDT and FYEKMQ (reference sequence). CDR3 DNA sequence: TGTGCCAGCAGCCCTCGGGAGAACTACGAGCAGTACTTC. Amino acids: CASSPRENYEQYF.

This clonotype was counted a few times. The CDR3 bases are TGCGCCAGCAGCTTGGTGACAGGGGGGGAGGATGGCTACACCTTC. Translation gives CASSLVTGGEDGYTF. This chain links TRBV5-1 with TRBJ1-2, with 9 nucleotides matching TRBD1. V was pared by 0 bases and J by 6 bases, with 6 bases of the junction left unmatched. The CDR3 loop spans 15 amino acids. Germline V gene lookup returns CDR1 SGHRS and CDR2 YFSETQ.

This clonotype occurred many times. This chain joins TRBV20-1 and TRBJ1-5, with D hard to call. The CDR3 is 10 amino acids. Germline loops: CDR1 DFQATT, CDR2 SNEGSKA (reference sequence). Here the CDR3 reads CRKSDQPQHF. CDR3 in DNA: TGCAGGAAAAGCGATCAGCCCCAGCATTTT.

On this clonotype: The conserved closing phenylalanine or tryptophan is absent in this CDR3, likely reflecting a read error. For the CDR3, the DNA is TGTGCCAGCAGTACCCTACCCGGGACAGGGCGATTTTCTGGGGCCAACGTCCTGACTCTC. Translation gives CASSTLPGTGRFSGANVLTL. This chain connects TRBV6-1 to TRBJ2-6; 9 positions agree with TRBD1. The CDR3 extends over 20 amino acids. The germline CDR1 and CDR2 sequences are MNHNS and SASEGT. V lost 5 bases and J lost 1; bases outside the gene matches: 15.

This sequence joins TRBV5-1 and TRBJ2-4; the D gene could be TRBD1 or TRBD2 (5 bases each). CDR1 and CDR2 from the germline V gene are SGHRS and YFSETQ. The CDR3 has 15 amino acids. Trimming pared 3 bases from V and 6 bases from J, leaving 16 bases between. Here the CDR3 reads CASSSSGTMGNIQYF. CDR3 in DNA: TGCGCCAGCAGCTCATCCGGGACGATGGGAAACATTCAGTACTTC.

There are many counts of this clonotype. This chain connects TRBV20-1 to TRBJ2-7; no clear D. CDR1 DFQATT and CDR2 SNEGSKA come from the germline V gene (reference sequence). CDR3 size: 11 residues. With 2 bases removed from V and 3 bases from J, the gap between germline ends came to 5 bases. The CDR3 DNA is TGCAGTGCTAGAAAAAGCTACGAGCAGTACTTC. Translation: CSARKSYEQYF.

This clonotype was counted many times. The rearrangement links TRBV19 to TRBJ1-5; D remains ambiguous. Trimming removed 3 bases from V and 0 bases from J, with 6 bases in between. The CDR3 spans 14 residues. The germline V gene encodes CDR1 LNHDA and CDR2 SQIVND (reference sequence). The CDR3 reads CASSMWVSNQPQHF. In DNA, the CDR3 is TGTGCCAGTAGTATGTGGGTTAGCAATCAGCCCCAGCATTTT.

In its sample, this clonotype was seen many times. The CDR3 DNA is TGTGCCAGCAGCCTAGGCCCCGCGGAGTTAGATACGCAGTATTTT. Translated, it gives CASSLGPAELDTQYF. The chain employs TRBV7-9 and TRBJ2-3, with D hard to call. Trimming took off 5 bases at V and 5 bases at J, with 17 bases between the two ends. CDR1 and CDR2 (germline): SEHNR, FQNEAQ (reference sequence). The CDR3 is 15 residues long.

This clonotype was seen many times. This chain uses TRBV2 with TRBJ2-5; weak D call: TRBD2 (6 bases). This CDR3 spans 13 amino acids. V lost 2 bases and J lost 5, with 9 bases in between. From germline, CDR1 is SNHLY and CDR2 FYNNEI. The CDR3 spells CASSEREWETQYF. Written as DNA, the CDR3 is TGTGCCAGCAGTGAACGGGAGTGGGAGACCCAGTACTTC.

The table lists this clonotype with many counts. V is TRBV18 and J is TRBJ2-1, with D hard to call. The germline gives CDR1 KGHSH, CDR2 LQKENI. V lost 3 bases, J lost 5 bases, and 14 bases lay in between. This CDR3 comprises 15 residues. CDR3 loop: CASSPSPGWNNEQFF. The CDR3 bases are TGTGCCAGCTCACCTTCCCCGGGTTGGAACAATGAGCAGTTCTTC.

This clonotype was observed many times. V is TRBV2 and J is TRBJ2-1; D perhaps matches TRBD2 (6 bases). Germline-derived CDR1 and CDR2 are SNHLY and FYNNEI. Trimming removed 9 bases at V and 1 base at J, with 10 bases between. The CDR3 is 13 residues long. This CDR3 is CARGLQSYNEQFF. The DNA of the CDR3 is TGTGCCAGGGGACTCCAATCCTACAATGAGCAGTTCTTC.

As for this clonotype: With a much larger clone just one base away, this may be a read error. This sequence joins TRBV4-1 and TRBJ2-7; D call uncertain. Germline CDR1 reads MGHRA; CDR2 reads YSYEKL. There are 15 residues in the CDR3. CDR3 sequence reads: CASSQDLAVSYKQYF. The CDR3 region has the DNA TGCGCCAGCAGCCAAGATCTGGCAGTCTCCTACAAGCAGTACTTC.

This clonotype was seen a handful of times. The chain is built from TRBV28 and TRBJ1-1, with TRBD1 identical over 7 bases. Germline V CDR1 and CDR2: MDHEN, SYDVKM. The CDR3 is 13 amino acids. V shed 5 bases, J shed 10 bases, and the junction held 10 bases outside the gene matches. The CDR3 is CASSPRTGDSAFF. The CDR3 coding sequence is TGTGCCAGCAGTCCTCGGACAGGTGATTCAGCTTTCTTT.

This clonotype occurred many times. CDR3 DNA: TGCAGTGCTAATGCCCCAGGGGGGAACTATGGCTACACCTTC. Translating it yields CSANAPGGNYGYTF. V gene TRBV20-1 combines with J gene TRBJ1-2, with TRBD1 identical over 7 bases. The length of the CDR3 is 14 residues. The V gene's germline CDR1 is DFQATT and CDR2 SNEGSKA (reference sequence). V shed 4 bases, J shed 2 bases, and the junction held 7 bases outside the gene matches.

This clonotype appeared many times. CDR3 residues: CASRQVFSYEQYF. The CDR3 nucleotides are TGCGCCAGCCGGCAGGTATTCTCCTACGAGCAGTACTTC. The V and J genes are TRBV5-1 and TRBJ2-7; no reliable D call. In germline, CDR1 is SGHRS, CDR2 YFSETQ. The V and J ends lost 7 bases and 0 bases respectively, with 11 bases between them. This CDR3 is built from 13 residues.